Reported below is one T cell receptor beta chain. This clone's antigen is unknown. No much larger clone is present one base from it, and per-base qualities are unavailable. The immunoSEQ Assay, a bias-controlled multiplex PCR, was used to amplify TCRbeta CDR3 regions from genomic DNA. Concerning the study's data processing: Within the assay, amplification of reference gene primers was used to estimate how many nucleated cells each sample contained. Sequence reads were collapsed and filtered to measure the absolute abundance of every unique TCRbeta CDR3 rearrangement. For each sample, productive Simpson clonality was calculated as the square root of Simpson's diversity index across productive rearrangements. What TCRdb holds here is the immuneACCESS table cut down to in-frame rearrangements. Part of the clones is not present; checked against another copy, under half of the missing clones reflect an unresolved V gene, and the others are unexplained. D and trimming come from the DNA, and the V and J calls and clone size come from that table. The table for this sample lists about 370,000 clones; 70% to 90% of them were counted only once. Jointly, the top ten make up roughly a tenth of the sample.

CDR1 MGHDK and CDR2 SYGVNS are derived from the germline V gene. Trimming removed 1 base from V and 7 bases from J; the gene matches leave 6 bases unexplained. From its cysteine to its phenylalanine, the CDR3 spans 14 amino acids. The sequence is cut down to CDR3 DNA, 42 bases in frame from base 1. The sample originates from a study of blood T cell repertoires in COVID-19 (dated by TCRdb to 2018 to 2021). Concerning the study at large: Samples from collaborators originated in the United States, Italy and Spain and spanned both the acute and convalescent phases of COVID-19. Where available, HLA class I and class II types were obtained from metadata supplied by the sample provider rather than from assay-based typing. Samples came from the ongoing ImmuneRACE study (first 160 participants) plus 1,254 subjects from 6 global collaborators. The repertoires were released in a freely available public database meant as a resource for research on the immune response to SARS-CoV-2. The sample metadata nearly always contained a de-identified subject ID, COVID-19 status, age in years and sex. The material from the prospective study consisted of cDNA or gDNA derived from T cells, B-cell-depleted T cells, or PBMCs. Deeply sampled blood TCRbeta repertoires from subjects exposed to, actively infected with, or recovered from COVID-19 were included in the dataset.

One collaborating source in Seattle enrolled patients during active infection and followed them longitudinally through the course of disease. The collaborating institutions used their own protocols to collect whole blood in K2EDTA tubes. For TCRbeta analysis, collaborators shipped samples in one of three forms: frozen whole blood, isolated PBMCs, or DNA extracted from either of those sample types. Summary of the overall study and its limitations: Clinical and demographic metadata were provided uncurated, with the amount varying by source and participant.

The sequence links TRBV25-1 to TRBJ2-7, with 8 bases in between that match TRBD1. The sequenced sample was peripheral blood. This clonotype was sampled from a woman between 25 and 40 years old with COVID-19, enrolled during active disease. DNA sequence: TGTGCCAGCAGTGAATTCGAGACAGGGGAAGAGCAGTACTTC. This gives the protein CASSEFETGEEQYF.